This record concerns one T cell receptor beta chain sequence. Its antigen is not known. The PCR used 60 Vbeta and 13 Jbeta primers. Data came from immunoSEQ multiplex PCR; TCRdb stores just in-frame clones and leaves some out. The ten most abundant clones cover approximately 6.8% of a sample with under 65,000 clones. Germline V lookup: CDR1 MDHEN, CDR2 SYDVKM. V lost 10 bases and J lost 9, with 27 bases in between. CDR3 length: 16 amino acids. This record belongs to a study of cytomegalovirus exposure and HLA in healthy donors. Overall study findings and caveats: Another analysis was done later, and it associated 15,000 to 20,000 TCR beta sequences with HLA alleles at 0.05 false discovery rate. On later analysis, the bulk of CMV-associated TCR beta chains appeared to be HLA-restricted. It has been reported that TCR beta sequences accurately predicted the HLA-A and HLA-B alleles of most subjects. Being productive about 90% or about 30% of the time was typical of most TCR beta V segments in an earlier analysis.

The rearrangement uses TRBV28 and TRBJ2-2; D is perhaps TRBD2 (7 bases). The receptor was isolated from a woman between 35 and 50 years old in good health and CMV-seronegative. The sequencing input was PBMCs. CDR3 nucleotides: TGTGCCACCACCCTAGGCGGACTAGGGGGTGACTGGGAGCTGTTTTTT. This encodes CATTLGGLGGDWELFF. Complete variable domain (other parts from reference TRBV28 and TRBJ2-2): DVKVTQSSRYLVKRTGEKVFLECVQDMDHENMFWYRQDPGLGLRLIYFSYDVKMKEKGDIPEGYSVSREKKERFSLILESASTNQTSMYLCATTLGGLGGDWELFFGEGSRLTVL.